This TCR beta chain was sequenced in a study of T cell repertoires in cytomegalovirus infection. Study overall: Carrying CMV and the relevant HLA type showed in public TCR beta signatures.

On this clonotype: The target antigen is unknown.

CDR1 is SQVTM and CDR2 is ANQGSEA in the germline V gene. Trimming removed 7 bases from V and 0 bases from J; junction bases left unmatched: 3. This CDR3 spans 12 amino acids. MiXCR, applied by TCRdb to the reads, yields one record per CDR3 protein. Among about a million distinct CDR3 sequences listed, roughly 30% were seen once. The TCR originated in a human donor in good health (CMV status not recorded). Some clones in this sample may be carry-over from other donors' samples. V is TRBV29-1 and J is TRBJ2-7; 7 nucleotides align to TRBD1. Sequences were derived from cultured CD8+ T cells from PBMCs, sampled from culture after CMV antigen stimulation. The CDR3: CSGRDSSYEQYF. Here the CDR3 DNA reads TGCAGCGGCCGGGACAGCTCCTACGAGCAGTACTTC.